This TCR beta chain comes out of a study of T-cell reconstitution after alpha-beta-depleted transplantation in children. This clonotype occurred many times. The CDR3 runs 16 residues. The germline CDR1 and CDR2 sequences are MGHRA and YSYEKL. V was cut by 1 base and J by 1 base, with 13 bases left in between. Unique molecular identifiers were built into the TCRbeta library. Via MiXCR, TCRdb re-called the PCR reads, giving one row per CDR3 protein. The sample lists a few hundred thousand distinct CDR3 sequences, 10% seen once, with 2% to 3% in the top ten. The TCR sequence derives from a human donor who donated a stem cell graft to a child with acute lymphoblastic leukemia. The material was PBMCs from the stem cell graft donor, obtained from the stem cell graft. The rearrangement uses TRBV4-1 and TRBJ1-1; possible D gene TRBD1, 5 bases. DNA of the CDR3: TGCGCCAGCAGCCAAGTAGGGGCAGGCACGAACACTGAAGCTTTCTTT. Translated, it gives CASSQVGAGTNTEAFF.